This record covers a single TCR beta chain. Its target is unknown. Here immunoSEQ multiplex PCR was the method, and the copy in TCRdb shows in-frame clones only, minus some. This table has about 76,000 clones, around 94% appearing once. The record originates from a study of cytomegalovirus exposure and HLA in healthy donors. Overall study: The 95 to 150 validation repertoires were produced on the same platform as the roughly 690 repertoires of the first cohort. This was reported in a later analysis.

Findings and limits, study-wide: CMV antigen specificity of a few CMV-associated chains was confirmed in vitro. There were 150 to 200 TCR beta chains listed as cytomegalovirus-associated. First-cohort TCR clusters were later found to tend to co-occur in the 120 validation repertoires.

Source material: PBMCs. The clonotype was recovered from a man aged 18 to 29 in good health and CMV-seropositive.

CDR3 sequence: CASIDLRNTIYF. The CDR3 DNA reads TGTGCCAGCATAGACTTGAGAAACACCATATATTTT. The rearrangement uses TRBV27 and TRBJ1-3; no firm D call. CDR1 and CDR2 from the germline V gene are MNHEY and SMNVEV (reference sequence). The length of the CDR3 is 12 residues. V was cut by 7 bases and J by 5 bases, with 9 bases left in between.